The 32 T cell receptor beta chains below all came from one sample that was sequenced in a study of T cells in narcolepsy. Method: immunoSEQ multiplex PCR; TCRdb's copy keeps in-frame clones and lacks some. This repertoire shows approximately 17,000 clones, 72% found once; its top ten account for around 15%. Sequencing used CD45RA- memory CD8+ T cells from PBMCs. The receptor source for this set is a human donor with narcolepsy.

This chain links TRBV6-6 with TRBJ2-5; 9 nucleotides agree with TRBD2. This CDR3 spans 15 amino acids. Germline CDR1 MNHNY, CDR2 SVGAGI (reference sequence). V trimming: 6 bases; J trimming: 5 bases; junction bases outside the gene matches: 10. The chain's CDR3 is CASSFSGSGDETQYF. DNA of the CDR3: TGTGCCAGCAGCTTTAGCGGGAGCGGGGATGAGACCCAGTACTTC.

This chain links TRBV28 with TRBJ1-2; D unresolved. Between the trimmed V and J ends, which lost 8 bases and 7 bases, there was a span of 14 bases. CDR3 length: 12 amino acids. Germline V gives CDR1 MDHEN, CDR2 SYDVKM. CDR3 region: CASPKADGGYTF. DNA for the CDR3: TGTGCCAGCCCTAAAGCGGACGGTGGCTACACCTTC.

The chain uses TRBV11-3 and TRBJ1-1; unclear D gene. The CDR3 covers 14 residues. Germline V gene sequence: CDR1 SGHNT, CDR2 YENEEA. Trimming pared 6 bases from V and 1 base from J, leaving 12 bases between. The CDR3 is CASSPDRGNTEAFF. The CDR3 nucleotides are TGTGCCAGCAGTCCAGATCGGGGGAACACTGAAGCTTTCTTT.

This clone was seen only a few times. The rearrangement joins TRBV7-9 to TRBJ2-2, with D unresolved. This CDR3 contains 12 residues. Germline loops: CDR1 SEHNR, CDR2 FQNEAQ (reference sequence). V shed 5 bases and J shed 6 bases, with 7 bases lying between them. The CDR3 coding sequence is TGTGCCAGCAGCCAAAGCGCCGGGGAGCTGTTTTTT. This translates into CASSQSAGELFF.

This clone was counted only a few times. The chain carries TRBV7-9 and TRBJ2-1; D is uncertain. This CDR3 is built from 15 residues. V was shortened by 9 bases and J by 0 bases, with 15 bases between the two germline ends. CDR1 is SEHNR, CDR2 FQNEAQ, per germline (reference sequence). The CDR3 DNA reads TGTGCCAGTACCTCGGGCTACAGCTCCTACAATGAGCAGTTCTTC. This sequence encodes CASTSGYSSYNEQFF.

This clone is medium-sized in the sample. This chain uses TRBV7-9 with TRBJ1-1; unclear D gene. The CDR3 consists of 12 residues. Germline CDR1 and CDR2: SEHNR and FQNEAQ (reference sequence). Trimming removed 4 bases from V and 5 bases from J, with 8 bases in between. CDR3 sequence (DNA): TGTGCCAGCAGCTCGGACGGAACTGAAGCTTTCTTT. Its protein product is CASSSDGTEAFF.

This clone was seen a single time. Here the CDR3 DNA reads TGTGCCAGCAGTTTAAGAGGGGAACTAGCGGGAGAGGGCGAGCAGTACTTC. This gives the protein CASSLRGELAGEGEQYF. The chain carries TRBV27 and TRBJ2-7; 11 bases align to TRBD2. After removal of 2 bases from V and 6 bases from J, the junction contained 12 bases not matched to a gene. From germline, CDR1 is MNHEY and CDR2 SMNVEV (reference sequence). The CDR3 contains 17 residues.

This clone was recorded a few times. The chain links TRBV4-1 to TRBJ1-2, with no clear D. Trimming pared 2 bases from V and 8 bases from J, leaving 9 bases between. CDR3 length: 12 amino acids. Germline V gene sequence: CDR1 MGHRA, CDR2 YSYEKL. The CDR3 nucleotides read TGCGCCAGCAGCCAATCCGGTTGGGGCTACACCTTC. Amino acids: CASSQSGWGYTF.

The chain uses TRBV6-4 and TRBJ2-3, with TRBD2 identical over 10 bases. The germline V gene encodes CDR1 MRHNA and CDR2 SNTAGT. The CDR3 contains 15 residues. Trimming at V came to 7 bases and at J to 4 bases, leaving 8 bases not matched to a gene. The CDR3 here is CASKPSGRVPDTQYF. The CDR3 DNA reads as TGTGCCAGCAAACCTAGCGGGAGAGTCCCAGATACGCAGTATTTT.

The rearrangement uses TRBV11-2 and TRBJ2-7; no firm D call. The CDR3 is 13 residues long. CDR1 is SGHAT and CDR2 is FQNNGV in the germline V gene. The germline V and J ends were trimmed by 2 bases and 0 bases, with 5 bases remaining between them. CDR3 sequence (DNA): TGTGCCAGCAGCTTACAGAGCTCCTACGAGCAGTACTTC. This sequence encodes CASSLQSSYEQYF.

The gene calls are TRBV29-1 and TRBJ2-5; D unresolved. V lost 5 bases and J 3 bases, leaving 16 bases between the germline ends. The germline gives CDR1 SQVTM, CDR2 ANQGSEA. The CDR3 contains 14 residues. The CDR3 loop reads CSVSPLGGEETQYF. For the CDR3, the DNA is TGCAGCGTTTCCCCCCTCGGTGGGGAAGAGACCCAGTACTTC. Full variable domain (remainder filled in from reference TRBV29-1 and TRBJ2-5): SAVISQKPSRDICQRGTSLTIQCQVDSQVTMMFWYRQQPGQSLTLIATANQGSEATYESGFVIDKFPISRPNLTFSTLTVSNMSPEDSSIYLCSVSPLGGEETQYFGPGTRLLVL.

This clone has more than one count but fewer than ten. This chain connects TRBV5-4 to TRBJ2-2; D remains ambiguous. This CDR3 contains 14 residues. Per the germline V gene, CDR1 is SGHNT and CDR2 is YYREEE (reference sequence). Trimming left V 6 bases short and J 2 bases short, with 11 bases between. CDR3 sequence reads: CASTFGVNTGELFF. CDR3 nucleotide sequence: TGTGCCAGCACCTTTGGGGTTAACACCGGGGAGCTGTTTTTT.

On this clone: Compared with germline, one end of the junction differs, possibly owing to a read error. V and J are TRBV10-3 and TRBJ2-3; 9 nucleotides agree with TRBD1. Germline-derived CDR1 and CDR2 are ENHRY and SYGVKD. The CDR3 runs 19 residues. The CDR3 DNA reads TGTGCCATCAGTCTAGCCGGGACAGGGTCTTCGGTCCGCACGGATACGCAGTATTTT. Translating it yields CAISLAGTGSSVRTDTQYF.

The genes are TRBV9 and TRBJ2-5, with D possibly called TRBD1 or TRBD2 (5 bases each). The germline V gene has CDR1 SGDLS and CDR2 YYNGEE. Trimming took 0 bases from V and 2 from J, leaving 11 bases between them. The CDR3 runs to 15 residues. CDR3 sequence: CASSVAVGDQETQYF. The DNA of the CDR3 is TGTGCCAGCAGCGTAGCTGTGGGGGATCAAGAGACCCAGTACTTC.

V and J are TRBV7-9 and TRBJ2-1, with D perhaps TRBD2 (6 bases). This CDR3 contains 15 residues. Germline assignment: CDR1 SEHNR and CDR2 FQNEAQ (reference sequence). Trimming took 4 bases from V and 2 from J, leaving 12 bases between them. The CDR3 reads CASSSTGETYNEQFF. CDR3 coding DNA: TGTGCCAGCAGCTCCACGGGGGAGACCTACAATGAGCAGTTCTTC. The variable domain in full, completed from reference TRBV7-9 and TRBJ2-1, reads DTGVSQNPRHKITKRGQNVTFRCDPISEHNRLYWYRQTLGQGPEFLTYFQNEAQLEKSRLLSDRFSAERPKGSFSTLEIQRTEQGDSAMYLCASSSTGETYNEQFFGPGTRLTVL.

This chain connects TRBV6-1 to TRBJ2-3; D is undetermined. Trimming took off 1 base at V and 6 bases at J, with 14 bases between the two ends. There are 15 residues in the CDR3. The germline V gene has CDR1 MNHNS and CDR2 SASEGT. This CDR3 is CASSEEIVILDTQYF. The CDR3 nucleotides are TGTGCCAGCAGTGAAGAAATTGTAATTTTGGATACGCAGTATTTT.

The chain recombines TRBV5-6 with TRBJ1-5, with D uncertain. The V gene's germline CDR1 is SGHDT and CDR2 YYEEEE. This CDR3 spans 13 amino acids. V was pared by 1 base and J by 4 bases, with 6 bases between. For the CDR3, the DNA is TGTGCCAGCAGCTTGAATCCAAATCAGCCCCAGCATTTT. This codes for CASSLNPNQPQHF.

The chain links TRBV10-3 to TRBJ2-1; a weak D match, TRBD2 (5 bases). The V gene lost 0 bases and the J gene lost 4 bases, with 10 bases spanning the gap. The CDR3 has 15 amino acids. Germline CDR1 reads ENHRY; CDR2 reads SYGVKD. The CDR3 DNA sequence: TGTGCCATCAGTGAGTCGCCTAGCAGATACAATGAGCAGTTCTTC. Its protein product is CAISESPSRYNEQFF.

The chain combines TRBV11-2 with TRBJ1-5; D possibly corresponds to TRBD1 (5 bases). This CDR3 spans 14 amino acids. The ends were cut back, 0 bases at V and 5 bases at J, with 8 bases in the middle. CDR1 and CDR2 from the germline V gene are SGHAT and FQNNGV. CDR3: CASSLDGGDQPQHF. The CDR3 nucleotides are TGTGCCAGCAGCTTAGATGGAGGGGATCAGCCCCAGCATTTT.

This clone was detected a few times. This sequence joins TRBV7-9 and TRBJ1-1; perhaps TRBD1 as D (5 bases). The CDR3 is 13 amino acids. Germline V gene data show CDR1 as SEHNR and CDR2 as FQNEAQ (reference sequence). V was cut by 3 bases and J by 8 bases, with 13 bases left in between. The CDR3 bases are TGTGCCAGCAGCTTGACCCAGGGCGGGGAAGCTTTCTTT. The encoded protein is CASSLTQGGEAFF.

The rearrangement uses TRBV25-1 and TRBJ1-1; 9 bases line up with TRBD1. CDR1 and CDR2 from the germline V gene are MGHDK and SYGVNS. The V and J ends lost 4 bases and 10 bases, in that order; junction bases with no gene match: 10. The CDR3 loop spans 14 amino acids. The CDR3: CASSGGTGLKGAFF. In DNA, the CDR3 is TGTGCCAGCAGTGGGGGGACAGGGTTAAAGGGAGCTTTCTTT.

This chain uses TRBV5-1 with TRBJ2-7; unclear D gene. Per the germline V gene, CDR1 is SGHRS and CDR2 is YFSETQ. The CDR3 contains 11 residues. The V and J ends lost 4 bases and 0 bases respectively, with 2 bases between them. This CDR3 reads CASSISYEQYF. CDR3 coding DNA: TGCGCCAGCAGCATCTCCTACGAGCAGTACTTC.

In its sample, this clone was seen once. The J gene is TRBJ1-2, the V gene TRBV7-3; TRBD1 is a possible D gene (6 bases). This CDR3 comprises 14 residues. V lost 2 bases to trimming and J lost 4 bases, with 11 bases between them. Germline CDR1 reads SGHTA; CDR2 reads FQGTGA. The CDR3 nucleotides are TGTGCCAGCAGCTTATGGGGGGGCCCCTATGGCTACACCTTC. It is translated as CASSLWGGPYGYTF.

This clone has just a few counts. The CDR3 nucleotides read TGTGCCAGCAGCTATCCGGGACAGAACACTGAAGCTTTCTTT. Translated, it gives CASSYPGQNTEAFF. The V gene is TRBV5-8, the J gene TRBJ1-1; D is perhaps TRBD1 (6 bases). Germline V gives CDR1 SGHTS, CDR2 YDEGEE. This CDR3 is built from 14 residues. Trimming pared 3 bases from V and 1 base from J, leaving 10 bases between.

The chain couples TRBV7-9 to TRBJ2-1; 14 bases line up with TRBD2. J gave up 9 bases and V 1 base, and 8 bases lay outside the gene matches. Per germline, CDR1 SEHNR and CDR2 FQNEAQ (reference sequence). The CDR3 is 17 residues long. CDR3 region: CASSLDSGLAGGREQFF. The CDR3 coding sequence is TGTGCCAGCAGCTTAGACTCAGGACTAGCGGGGGGCCGTGAGCAGTTCTTC.

V usage is TRBV27 and J usage is TRBJ2-7; weak D call: TRBD2 (6 bases). CDR1 and CDR2 (germline): MNHEY, SMNVEV (reference sequence). The CDR3 is 13 residues long. V was pared by 2 bases and J by 3 bases, with 8 bases between. DNA for the CDR3: TGTGCCAGCAGTTTAGGGGGGTACTACGAGCAGTACTTC. Residues: CASSLGGYYEQYF.

This CDR3 reads CATSDPLRQGYHEQYF. The CDR3 coding sequence is TGTGCCACCAGCGACCCCCTGCGACAGGGGTACCACGAGCAGTACTTC. This rearrangement joins TRBV15 to TRBJ2-7; 8 bases align to TRBD1. V lost 5 bases, J lost 5 bases, and 14 bases stayed unmatched. CDR3 length equals 16 residues. Germline-derived CDR1 and CDR2 are LNHNV and YYDKDF (reference sequence).

The J gene is TRBJ1-1, the V gene TRBV7-8; 10 nucleotides align to TRBD1. V was clipped by 2 bases and J by 2 bases; unmatched bases: 5. The germline CDR1 and CDR2 sequences are SGHVS and FQNEAQ. The CDR3 is 16 amino acids. CDR3 loop: CASSLRTGGSNTEAFF. In nucleotides, the CDR3 is TGTGCCAGCAGCTTACGGACAGGGGGATCTAACACTGAAGCTTTCTTT.

This clone has a handful of counts. This chain joins TRBV19 and TRBJ2-2; 9 bases fit TRBD1. The CDR3 is made up of 13 amino acids. Germline values: CDR1 LNHDA, CDR2 SQIVND (reference sequence). CDR3 DNA sequence: TGTTTTCCGCGACAGGGGGACACCGGGGAGCTGTTTTTT. Amino acid sequence: CFPRQGDTGELFF.

The chain recombines TRBV2 with TRBJ1-5; TRBD1 matches at 10 bases. The CDR3 runs to 16 residues. V lost 5 bases, J lost 4 bases, and 8 bases stayed unmatched. Looked up from germline, CDR1 is SNHLY and CDR2 is FYNNEI. CDR3 sequence reads: CASSRTGGALNQPQHF. CDR3 sequence (DNA): TGTGCCAGCAGTCGGACAGGGGGAGCCTTAAATCAGCCCCAGCATTTT. The complete variable domain, with remaining parts taken from reference TRBV2 and TRBJ1-5, reads EPEVTQTPSHQVTQMGQEVILRCVPISNHLYFYWYRQILGQKVEFLVSFYNNEISEKSEIFDDQFSVERPDGSNFTLKIRSTKLEDSAMYFCASSRTGGALNQPQHFGDGTRLSIL.

This clone came up once. V gene TRBV7-9 combines with J gene TRBJ2-7, with TRBD2 matching over 8 bases. The germline CDR1 and CDR2 sequences are SEHNR and FQNEAQ (reference sequence). The CDR3 loop spans 13 amino acids. With V trimmed by 8 bases and J by 0 bases, 3 bases remained unmatched. The CDR3 loop is CASGSGVSYEQYF. The CDR3 DNA is TGTGCCAGCGGTAGCGGGGTCTCCTACGAGCAGTACTTC. Filled out from reference TRBV7-9 and TRBJ2-7, the complete variable domain reads DTGVSQNPRHKITKRGQNVTFRCDPISEHNRLYWYRQTLGQGPEFLTYFQNEAQLEKSRLLSDRFSAERPKGSFSTLEIQRTEQGDSAMYLCASGSGVSYEQYFGPGTRLTVT.

This clone was seen more than once but under ten times. The V call is TRBV2, the J call TRBJ2-7, with D unclear. This CDR3 is built from 13 residues. V was clipped by 2 bases and J by 1 base, with 6 bases between them. Germline CDR1 reads SNHLY; CDR2 reads FYNNEI. CDR3 bases: TGTGCCAGCAGTGAAACGGATTCCTACGAGCAGTACTTC. Its translation is CASSETDSYEQYF.